This T cell receptor (beta chain) was documented in a study of blood T cell repertoires in COVID-19. Study information: From T cells, B-cell-depleted T cells, or PBMCs came the material, which was cDNA or gDNA.

Some clones are missing from TCRdb's copy, which holds only in-frame ones; the method was immunoSEQ multiplex PCR. The sample lists some 270,000 clones, roughly 90% occurring once. CDR1 is MGHDK and CDR2 is SYGVNS in the germline V gene. V lost 1 base to trimming and J lost 0 bases, with 13 bases between them. CDR3 length: 17 amino acids. Sequencing used PBMCs or T cells enriched from blood (not recorded which). The TCR originated in a man aged 35-49 years who had been exposed to COVID-19. This chain connects TRBV25-1 to TRBJ1-3, with D perhaps matching TRBD1 (5 bases). CDR3 sequence: CASSEWNRLYSGNTIYF. The CDR3 DNA reads as TGTGCCAGCAGTGAATGGAACAGGCTGTACTCTGGAAACACCATATATTTT.